The rows below give T cell receptor beta chains drawn from one sample of a study of vaccination and CD4 T cells after COVID-19. Via MiXCR, TCRdb re-called the PCR reads, giving one row per CDR3 protein. This table has around 14,000 distinct CDR3 sequences, roughly half appearing once. These receptors' targets are unknown. The specimen was CD4+ T cells from blood, cultured in vitro. These receptors were obtained from a human donor who had recovered from COVID-19. The CDR3 runs from the conserved cysteine through the conserved F or W. D genes are given only for firm matches. Only part of the rows carry a size: once, few, many, or a class if the clone is expanded.

v_call	clone_size	d_call	j_call	cdr3_aa	cdr3_nt
TRBV12-3/TRBV12-4	-	-	TRBJ1-6	CASSLGRVTYNSPLHF	TGTGCCAGCAGTTTGGGCAGGGTCACCTATAATTCACCCCTCCACTTT
TRBV6-1	-	-	TRBJ2-7	CASSRFSNSYEQYF	TGTGCCAGCAGCCGCTTCTCCAACTCCTACGAGCAGTACTTC
TRBV28	-	TRBD1	TRBJ1-2	CASSPGQMSGYGYTF	TGTGCCAGCAGTCCGGGACAGATGTCTGGCTATGGCTACACCTTC
TRBV21-1	-	-	TRBJ1-1	CASSPRWERDMNTEAFF	TGTGCCAGCAGCCCCCGATGGGAGCGGGACATGAACACTGAAGCTTTCTTT
TRBV20-1	-	-	TRBJ2-2	CSAREKLTGELFF	TGCAGTGCTAGAGAAAAGCTGACCGGGGAGCTGTTTTTT
TRBV27	-	TRBD2	TRBJ2-7	CASSPQGLAGGRLEQYF	TGTGCCAGCAGTCCCCAAGGACTAGCGGGGGGGCGGCTCGAGCAGTACTTC
TRBV19	-	-	TRBJ1-6	CASTQIGDLNSPLHF	TGTGCCAGTACCCAAATCGGGGACCTTAATTCACCCCTCCACTTT
TRBV15	once	-	TRBJ1-2	CATSRDYRVGYTF	TGTGCCACCAGCAGAGATTATAGGGTTGGCTACACCTTC
TRBV20-1	-	TRBD1	TRBJ2-7	CSAPGTGNSYEQYF	TGCAGTGCGCCCGGGACAGGGAACTCCTACGAGCAGTACTTC
TRBV25-1	-	-	TRBJ1-3	CASSDPPAGPGNTIYF	TGTGCCAGCAGTGATCCCCCGGCAGGCCCTGGAAACACCATATATTTT
TRBV19	-	-	TRBJ1-2	CASRPNRRGYTF	TGTGCCAGCCGACCTAATCGACGTGGCTACACCTTC
TRBV5-8	-	TRBD1	TRBJ2-2	CASSLETGGTGELFF	TGTGCCAGCAGCTTGGAGACAGGGGGTACCGGGGAGCTGTTTTTT
TRBV18	-	TRBD1	TRBJ1-1	CASSPQGAETEAFF	TGTGCCAGCTCACCACAGGGGGCAGAGACTGAAGCTTTCTTT
TRBV7-2	-	-	TRBJ1-2	CASSLVGVGYGYTF	TGTGCCAGCAGCTTAGTTGGGGTTGGGTATGGCTACACCTTC
TRBV11-3	once	-	TRBJ1-1	CASSLLQSNTEAFF	TGTGCCAGCAGCTTGTTACAGTCCAACACTGAAGCTTTCTTT
TRBV6-1	few	-	TRBJ1-1	CASRGLSEAFF	TGTGCCAGCAGAGGCCTAAGTGAAGCTTTCTTT
TRBV9	-	-	TRBJ1-6	CASSFRGERNSPLHF	TGTGCCAGCAGCTTTAGAGGGGAACGGAATTCACCCCTCCACTTT
TRBV6-1	-	-	TRBJ1-3	CASNLSRGHWGNTIYF	TGTGCCAGCAACCTTTCTCGGGGGCACTGGGGAAACACCATATATTTT
TRBV4-1	-	-	TRBJ1-6	CASSPRAPENYNSPLHF	TGCGCCAGCAGCCCGCGGGCTCCGGAAAATTATAATTCACCCCTCCACTTT
TRBV19	-	-	TRBJ1-6	CASVGQVGSPLHF	TGTGCCAGTGTTGGGCAGGTCGGTTCACCCCTCCACTTT
TRBV4-2	-	TRBD2	TRBJ2-5	CASSQAGLAGLAGETQYF	TGTGCCAGCAGCCAAGCCGGACTAGCGGGTTTAGCAGGGGAGACCCAGTACTTC
TRBV6-1	medium-sized	TRBD2	TRBJ2-5	CASSGGLAGSETQYF	TGTGCCAGCAGTGGGGGGCTAGCGGGATCCGAGACCCAGTACTTC
TRBV20-1	medium-sized	TRBD1	TRBJ2-1	CSARVGSTGDEQFF	TGCAGTGCTAGAGTAGGGAGTACAGGGGATGAGCAGTTCTTC
TRBV2	few	TRBD1	TRBJ1-1	CASSRQGPLNTEAFF	TGTGCCAGCAGTAGACAGGGGCCCTTGAACACTGAAGCTTTCTTT
TRBV7-2	-	-	TRBJ2-3	CATKRGDTSTDTQYF	TGTGCCACCAAAAGGGGGGACACTAGCACAGATACGCAGTATTTT
TRBV6-5	-	TRBD2	TRBJ2-7	CASSYSTWGTSGSYEQYF	TGTGCCAGCAGTTACTCGACGTGGGGGACTAGCGGTTCCTACGAGCAGTACTTC
TRBV12-3/TRBV12-4	-	-	TRBJ2-7	CASRPPGEPYEQYF	TGTGCCAGCAGGCCCCCGGGGGAACCCTACGAGCAGTACTTC
TRBV12-3/TRBV12-4	-	-	TRBJ2-2	CASSAGRGPAGELFF	TGTGCCAGCAGCGCAGGGAGGGGGCCGGCCGGGGAGCTGTTTTTT
TRBV7-9	medium-sized	-	TRBJ2-2	CASSQGTGELFF	TGTGCCAGCAGCCAAGGGACCGGGGAGCTGTTTTTT
TRBV27	few	-	TRBJ1-1	CASRKRQENTEAFF	TGTGCCAGCAGGAAAAGACAGGAGAACACTGAAGCTTTCTTT
TRBV20-1	-	TRBD2	TRBJ2-1	CSARDLAGSYNEQFF	TGCAGTGCTAGAGATCTAGCGGGCTCCTACAATGAGCAGTTCTTC
TRBV12-3/TRBV12-4	few	-	TRBJ2-2	CASNGGRSGELFF	TGTGCCAGCAACGGGGGGCGATCCGGGGAGCTGTTTTTT
TRBV15	-	TRBD2	TRBJ2-7	CATSRDSGRSDEQYF	TGTGCCACCAGCAGAGATAGCGGGAGAAGCGACGAGCAGTACTTC
TRBV4-1	-	-	TRBJ2-2	CASSQVAARTTGELFF	TGCGCCAGCAGCCAAGTGGCTGCCCGGACCACCGGGGAGCTGTTTTTT
TRBV27	-	-	TRBJ2-2	CASSLGTAGLTGELFF	TGTGCCAGCAGTCTCGGGACAGCGGGACTCACCGGGGAGCTGTTTTTT
TRBV4-3	-	-	TRBJ2-1	CASSQDLGTQQFF	TGCGCCAGCAGCCAAGACCTAGGAACTCAGCAGTTCTTC
TRBV4-1	-	TRBD1	TRBJ2-3	CASSQRPGQGGDTQYF	TGCGCCAGCAGCCAGCGTCCGGGACAGGGTGGAGATACGCAGTATTTT
TRBV27	few	-	TRBJ2-2	CASSWRTGELFF	TGTGCCAGCAGTTGGCGCACCGGGGAGCTGTTTTTT
TRBV20-1	-	-	TRBJ1-5	CSAQGWDTYSNQPQHF	TGCAGTGCCCAGGGCTGGGACACTTATAGCAATCAGCCCCAGCATTTT
TRBV5-1	-	-	TRBJ1-3	CASRESSPGNTIYF	TGCGCCAGCAGGGAGAGTAGTCCTGGAAACACCATATATTTT
TRBV20-1	-	TRBD2	TRBJ2-3	CSATGTSGHTDTQYF	TGCAGTGCTACTGGGACTAGCGGACACACAGATACGCAGTATTTT